This T cell receptor (beta chain) is drawn from a study of blood T cell repertoires in COVID-19. This table comes from immunoSEQ multiplex PCR, and its TCRdb copy is limited to in-frame clones, with some not included. The repertoire has tens of thousands of clones, 88% of them found once; the top ten carry 4.5% to 5.5%. CDR3 length: 13 residues. Trimming took off 5 bases at V and 3 bases at J, with 10 bases between the two ends. CDR1 GTSNPN and CDR2 SVGIG come from the germline V gene (reference sequence). Material for sequencing was peripheral blood. This clonotype originated in a human donor in a cohort sampled during active COVID-19. The chain carries TRBV30 and TRBJ2-2; weak D call: TRBD2 (5 bases). The CDR3 sequence is CAWGSSYTGELFF. CDR3 in DNA: TGTGCCTGGGGTTCTAGCTACACCGGGGAGCTGTTTTTT.